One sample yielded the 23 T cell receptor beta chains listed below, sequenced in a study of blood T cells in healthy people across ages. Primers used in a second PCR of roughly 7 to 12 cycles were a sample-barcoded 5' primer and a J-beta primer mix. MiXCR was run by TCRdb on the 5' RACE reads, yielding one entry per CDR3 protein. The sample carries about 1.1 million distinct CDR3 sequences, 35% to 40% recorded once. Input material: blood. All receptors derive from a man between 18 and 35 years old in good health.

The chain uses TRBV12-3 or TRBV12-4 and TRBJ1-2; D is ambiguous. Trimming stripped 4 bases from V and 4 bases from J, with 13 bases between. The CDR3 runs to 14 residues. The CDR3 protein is CASSSSAGPYGYTF. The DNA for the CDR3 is TGTGCCAGCAGTTCGTCTGCCGGCCCCTATGGCTACACCTTC.

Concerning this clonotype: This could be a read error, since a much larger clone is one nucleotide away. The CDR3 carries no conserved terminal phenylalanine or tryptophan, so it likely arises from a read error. CDR3 sequence reads: CSSSLTGWETQYL. The DNA of the CDR3 is TGCAGTTCCTCCCTGACTGGGTGGGAGACCCAGTACTTA. The chain recombines TRBV20-1 with TRBJ2-5; no definite D call. The V gene lost 8 bases and the J gene lost 5 bases, with 18 bases spanning the gap. The CDR3 totals 13 residues. From germline, CDR1 is DFQATT and CDR2 SNEGSKA (reference sequence).

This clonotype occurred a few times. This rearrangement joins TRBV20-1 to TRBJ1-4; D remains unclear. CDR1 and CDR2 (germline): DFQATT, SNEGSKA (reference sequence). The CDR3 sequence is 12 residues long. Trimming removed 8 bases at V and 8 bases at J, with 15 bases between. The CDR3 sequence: CSPVSSEEKLFF. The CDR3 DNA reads TGCAGTCCAGTCTCCTCGGAGGAAAAACTGTTTTTT.

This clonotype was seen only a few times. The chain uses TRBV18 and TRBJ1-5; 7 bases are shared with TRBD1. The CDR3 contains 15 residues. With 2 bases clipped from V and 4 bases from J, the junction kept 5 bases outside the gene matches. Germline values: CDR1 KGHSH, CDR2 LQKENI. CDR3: CASSPEQGRNQPQHF. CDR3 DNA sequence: TGTGCCAGCTCACCAGAACAGGGGAGAAATCAGCCCCAGCATTTT.

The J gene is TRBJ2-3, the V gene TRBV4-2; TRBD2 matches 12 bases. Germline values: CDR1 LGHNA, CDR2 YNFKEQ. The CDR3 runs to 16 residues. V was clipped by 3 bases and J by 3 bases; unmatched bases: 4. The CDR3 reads CASSQLAGGQTDTQYF. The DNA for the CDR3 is TGTGCCAGCAGCCAGCTAGCGGGGGGGCAGACAGATACGCAGTATTTT.

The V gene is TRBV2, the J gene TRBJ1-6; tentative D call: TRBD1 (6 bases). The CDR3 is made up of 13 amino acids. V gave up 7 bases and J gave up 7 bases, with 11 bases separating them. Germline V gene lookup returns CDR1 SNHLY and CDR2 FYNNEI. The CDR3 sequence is CASTEDRNSPLHF. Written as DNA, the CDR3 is TGTGCCAGCACCGAGGACAGAAATTCACCCCTCCACTTT.

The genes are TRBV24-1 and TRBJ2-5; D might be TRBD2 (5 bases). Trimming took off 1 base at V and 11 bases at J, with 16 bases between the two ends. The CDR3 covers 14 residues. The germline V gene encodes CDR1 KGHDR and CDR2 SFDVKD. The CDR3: CATSDLSSRDEQYF. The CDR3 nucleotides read TGTGCCACCAGTGATTTATCATCGAGGGATGAGCAGTACTTC.

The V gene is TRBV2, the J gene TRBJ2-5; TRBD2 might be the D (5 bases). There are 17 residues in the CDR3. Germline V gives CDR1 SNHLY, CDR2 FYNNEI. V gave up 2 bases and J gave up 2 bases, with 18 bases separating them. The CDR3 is CASSEREKSLIQETQYF. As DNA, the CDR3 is TGTGCCAGCAGTGAACGGGAAAAAAGTCTAATACAAGAGACCCAGTACTTC.

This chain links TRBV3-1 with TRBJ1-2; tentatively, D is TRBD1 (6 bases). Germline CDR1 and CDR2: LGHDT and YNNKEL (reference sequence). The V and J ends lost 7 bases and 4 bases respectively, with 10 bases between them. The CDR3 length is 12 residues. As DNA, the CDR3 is TGTGCCAGCACCATAGGGGGCTATGGCTACACCTTC. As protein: CASTIGGYGYTF.

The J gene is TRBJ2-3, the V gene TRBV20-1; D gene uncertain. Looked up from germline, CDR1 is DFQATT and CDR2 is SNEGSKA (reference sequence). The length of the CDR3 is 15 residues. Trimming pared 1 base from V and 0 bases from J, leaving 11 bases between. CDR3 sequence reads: CSARGRSASTDTQYF. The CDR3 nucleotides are TGCAGTGCTAGAGGGCGGAGTGCTAGCACAGATACGCAGTATTTT.

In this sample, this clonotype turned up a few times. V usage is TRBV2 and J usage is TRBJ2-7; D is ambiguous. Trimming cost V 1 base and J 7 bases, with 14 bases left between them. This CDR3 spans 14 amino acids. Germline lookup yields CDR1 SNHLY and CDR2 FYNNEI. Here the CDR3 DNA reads TGTGCCAGCAGTGAAGTTGTGACAAGTAATGAGCAGTACTTC. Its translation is CASSEVVTSNEQYF.

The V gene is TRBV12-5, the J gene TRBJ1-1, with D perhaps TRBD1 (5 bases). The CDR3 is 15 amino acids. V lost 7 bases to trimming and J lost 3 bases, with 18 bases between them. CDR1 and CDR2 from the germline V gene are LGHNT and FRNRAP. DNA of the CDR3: TGTGCTAGTGCCAAAAGGACATGGGGCTACACTGAAGCTTTCTTT. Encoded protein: CASAKRTWGYTEAFF.

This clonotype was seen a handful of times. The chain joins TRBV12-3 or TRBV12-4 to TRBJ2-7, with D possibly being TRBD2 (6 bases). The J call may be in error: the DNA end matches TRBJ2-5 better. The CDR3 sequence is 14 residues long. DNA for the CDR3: TGTGCCAGCAGGGGGACTGTTAACCAAGAGACCCAGTACTTC. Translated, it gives CASRGTVNQETQYF.

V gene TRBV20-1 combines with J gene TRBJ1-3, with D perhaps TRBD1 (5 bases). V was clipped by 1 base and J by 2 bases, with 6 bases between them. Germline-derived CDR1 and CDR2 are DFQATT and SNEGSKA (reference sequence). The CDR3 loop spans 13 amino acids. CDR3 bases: TGCAGTGCTAGAGTGGACACTGGAAACACCATATATTTT. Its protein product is CSARVDTGNTIYF.

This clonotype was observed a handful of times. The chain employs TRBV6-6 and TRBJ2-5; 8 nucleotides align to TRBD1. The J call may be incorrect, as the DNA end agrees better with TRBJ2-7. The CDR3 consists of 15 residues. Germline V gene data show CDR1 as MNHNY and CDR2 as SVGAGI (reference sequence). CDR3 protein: CASSYSDRGLAEQYF. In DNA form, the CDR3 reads TGTGCCAGCAGTTACTCCGACAGGGGTCTCGCCGAGCAGTACTTC.

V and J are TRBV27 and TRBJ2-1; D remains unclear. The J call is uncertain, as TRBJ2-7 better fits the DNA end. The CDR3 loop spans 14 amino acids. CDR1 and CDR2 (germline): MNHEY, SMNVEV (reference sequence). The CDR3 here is CASSSTELYNEQYF. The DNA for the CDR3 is TGTGCCAGCAGTTCGACCGAGCTGTACAATGAGCAGTACTTC.

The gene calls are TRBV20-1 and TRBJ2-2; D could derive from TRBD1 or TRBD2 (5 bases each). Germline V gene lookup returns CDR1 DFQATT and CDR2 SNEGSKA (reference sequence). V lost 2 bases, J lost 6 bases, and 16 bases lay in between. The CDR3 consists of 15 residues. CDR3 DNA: TGCAGTGCTAGACTGAAGGACCTGGGGGCCGGGGAGCTGTTTTTT. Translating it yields CSARLKDLGAGELFF.

CDR3 sequence reads: CASRSPLSEQYF. Written as DNA, the CDR3 is TGTGCCAGCAGGTCTCCCCTCTCCGAGCAGTACTTC. V is TRBV28 and J is TRBJ2-1, with D unresolved. TRBJ2-7 explains the end of the DNA better; the J call may be wrong. Germline V CDR1 and CDR2: MDHEN, SYDVKM. The length of the CDR3 is 12 residues.

CDR3 in amino acids: CATSRVGSPLHF. DNA of the CDR3: TGTGCCACCAGCAGAGTAGGGTCACCCCTCCACTTT. The gene calls are TRBV15 and TRBJ1-6; D unresolved. Germline V gene sequence: CDR1 LNHNV, CDR2 YYDKDF (reference sequence). Trimming left V 1 base short and J 10 bases short, with 5 bases between. The CDR3 is made up of 12 amino acids.

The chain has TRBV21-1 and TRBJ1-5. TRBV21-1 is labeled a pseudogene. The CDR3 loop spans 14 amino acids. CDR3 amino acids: CASSKGEGGQPQHF. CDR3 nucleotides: TGTGCCAGCAGCAAAGGTGAGGGCGGGCAGCCCCAGCATTTT.

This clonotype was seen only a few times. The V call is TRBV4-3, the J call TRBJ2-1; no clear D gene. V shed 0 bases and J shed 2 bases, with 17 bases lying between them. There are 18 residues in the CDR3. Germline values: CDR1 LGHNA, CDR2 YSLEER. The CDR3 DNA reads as TGCGCCAGCAGCCAAGAGGGCCTGCTCTCTGTTACCTACAATGAGCAGTTCTTC. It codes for CASSQEGLLSVTYNEQFF.

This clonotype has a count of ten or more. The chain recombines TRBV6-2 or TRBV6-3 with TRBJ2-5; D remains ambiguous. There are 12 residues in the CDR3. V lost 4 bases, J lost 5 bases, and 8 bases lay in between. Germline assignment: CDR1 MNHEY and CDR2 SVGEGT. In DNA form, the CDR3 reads TGTGCCAGCAGTTCCCCCTCCGAGACCCAGTACTTC. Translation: CASSSPSETQYF.

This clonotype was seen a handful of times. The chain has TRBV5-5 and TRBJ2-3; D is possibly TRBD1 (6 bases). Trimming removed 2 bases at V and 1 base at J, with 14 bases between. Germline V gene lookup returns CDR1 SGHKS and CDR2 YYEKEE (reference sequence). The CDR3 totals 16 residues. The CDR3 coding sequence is TGTGCCAGCAGCTTCCAAGGACAGCGAGGCACAGATACGCAGTATTTT. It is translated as CASSFQGQRGTDTQYF.